Each of the 29 T cell receptor beta chains below was sequenced from the same sample in a study of cytomegalovirus exposure and HLA in healthy donors. PCR involved 60 Vbeta and 13 Jbeta primers. Some clones are missing from TCRdb's copy, which holds only in-frame ones; the method was immunoSEQ multiplex PCR. The data contain about 200,000 clones, approximately 80% of them seen just once; the ten biggest clones take up roughly 3%. Sequencing was performed on PBMCs. The source is a woman younger than 45 in good health and CMV-seronegative.

For the CDR3, the DNA is TGCGCCAGCAGCATGCAGCCAGTCGACAGCCTCTATAGCAATCAGCCCCAGCATTTT. Translated, it gives CASSMQPVDSLYSNQPQHF. The rearrangement links TRBV5-1 to TRBJ1-5, with D maybe TRBD1 (5 bases). Germline CDR1 reads SGHRS; CDR2 reads YFSETQ. V lost 4 bases to trimming and J lost 0 bases, with 23 bases between them. The CDR3 runs 19 residues.

The CDR3 DNA follows: TGTGCCAGCTCACCACGGCTAGCCGGGTACGAGCAGTACTTC. Its protein is CASSPRLAGYEQYF. V gene TRBV18 combines with J gene TRBJ2-7; a weak D match, TRBD2 (5 bases). Germline loops: CDR1 KGHSH, CDR2 LQKENI. This CDR3 contains 14 residues. The V and J ends lost 1 base and 4 bases respectively, with 11 bases between them.

The CDR3 loop is CASSRDSVSYEQYF. The CDR3 DNA reads TGTGCCAGCAGTCGGGACAGCGTTTCCTACGAGCAGTACTTC. The chain recombines TRBV5-6 with TRBJ2-7; 7 nucleotides align to TRBD1. The V segment lost 5 bases and the J segment 1 base; nucleotides outside the gene matches: 6. The CDR3 is 14 amino acids. Germline V lookup: CDR1 SGHDT, CDR2 YYEEEE.

This clone was detected only once. The V call is TRBV7-9, the J call TRBJ2-7, with 7 nucleotides matching TRBD1. CDR3 length: 12 residues. The V segment lost 8 bases and the J segment 1 base; nucleotides outside the gene matches: 2. The germline V gene has CDR1 SEHNR and CDR2 FQNEAQ (reference sequence). The CDR3 nucleotides read TGTGCCAGCGGGACAGCGTCCTACGAGCAGTACTTC. This codes for CASGTASYEQYF.

The chain joins TRBV7-9 to TRBJ1-1; no reliable D call. The CDR3 loop spans 12 amino acids. CDR1 and CDR2 from the germline V gene are SEHNR and FQNEAQ (reference sequence). Between the trimmed V and J ends, which lost 2 bases and 3 bases, there was a span of 4 bases. This CDR3 reads CASSLRDTEAFF. CDR3 in DNA: TGTGCCAGCAGCTTACGGGACACTGAAGCTTTCTTT.

The J gene is TRBJ1-2, the V gene TRBV30; D uncertain. Germline-derived CDR1 and CDR2 are GTSNPN and SVGIG (reference sequence). The CDR3 runs 13 residues. V was trimmed by 0 bases and J by 7 bases, leaving 12 bases between them. The CDR3 DNA reads as TGTGCCTGGAGTGTTCAGGCGGGTAGTGGCTACACCTTC. This encodes CAWSVQAGSGYTF.

The chain links TRBV21-1 to TRBJ1-2; the table's D gene call, TRBD1, was not cross checked with the DNA. TRBV21-1 is labeled a pseudogene. The CDR3 contains 20 residues. DNA of the CDR3: TGTGCCAGCCCCACGCCGCGATCGGATGCCGGGACAGGGAATAACTATGGCTACACCTTC. The encoded protein is CASPTPRSDAGTGNNYGYTF.

The genes are TRBV6-1 and TRBJ1-5; D gene unclear. Germline V gene data show CDR1 as MNHNS and CDR2 as SASEGT. The germline V and J ends were trimmed by 5 bases and 4 bases, with 3 bases remaining between them. The CDR3 extends over 11 amino acids. CDR3 loop: CASSQNQPQHF. Written as DNA, the CDR3 is TGTGCCAGCAGTCAGAATCAGCCCCAGCATTTT.

The rearrangement links TRBV29-1 to TRBJ2-3; 7 positions agree with TRBD2. Germline V gene lookup returns CDR1 SQVTM and CDR2 ANQGSEA. This CDR3 has 15 residues. V dropped 7 bases and J dropped 1; count of bases not matched to a gene: 11. CDR3 loop: CSAEGGEMGTDTQYF. The CDR3 DNA follows: TGCAGCGCCGAGGGAGGGGAGATGGGCACAGATACGCAGTATTTT.

The chain joins TRBV19 to TRBJ2-3; D possibly corresponds to TRBD2 (5 bases). CDR1 is LNHDA, CDR2 SQIVND, per germline (reference sequence). This CDR3 is built from 15 residues. V was trimmed by 5 bases and J by 4 bases, leaving 16 bases between them. The CDR3 coding sequence is TGTGCCAGTAGTGCCCGACTAAGCTATGCAGATACGCAGTATTTT. Its translation: CASSARLSYADTQYF.

This clone was counted once. The chain carries TRBV7-9 and TRBJ1-6; D unclear. This CDR3 is 14 amino acids long. Germline CDR1 reads SEHNR; CDR2 reads FQNEAQ (reference sequence). Trimming shortened V by 1 base and J by 7 bases, and 8 bases separated the two germline ends. The DNA for the CDR3 is TGTGCCAGCAGCTTAGTGAGGAGCAATTCACCCCTCCACTTT. Amino acid sequence: CASSLVRSNSPLHF.

This clone appeared a single time. V gene TRBV7-8 combines with J gene TRBJ1-5, with 8 bases matching TRBD1. Germline V lookup: CDR1 SGHVS, CDR2 FQNEAQ. V gave up 5 bases and J gave up 1 base; unmatched junction bases: 7. This CDR3 spans 16 amino acids. The CDR3 DNA follows: TGTGCCAGCAGCGTAAACCAGGGGGCCAGCAATCAGCCCCAGCATTTT. Residues: CASSVNQGASNQPQHF.

About this clone: The junction departs from germline at one end; a sequencing error may be responsible. The rearrangement links TRBV25-1 to TRBJ1-2; 8 bases are a match to TRBD1. The CDR3 runs to 16 residues. From germline, CDR1 is MGHDK and CDR2 SYGVNS. In DNA, the CDR3 is TGTGCCAGCAGTGAATTTCTGGGACAGGCTTTCTCCGGCTACCCCTTC. This translates into CASSEFLGQAFSGYPF.

J is TRBJ1-1 and V is TRBV27; D is perhaps TRBD1 (5 bases). Germline assignment: CDR1 MNHEY and CDR2 SMNVEV (reference sequence). Trimming stripped 7 bases from V and 0 bases from J, with 18 bases between. The CDR3 is 16 residues long. This CDR3 reads CASKTTGGGLNTEAFF. For the CDR3, the DNA is TGTGCCAGCAAAACCACCGGCGGGGGTTTGAACACTGAAGCTTTCTTT.

The V gene is TRBV5-1, the J gene TRBJ2-3, with a weak D call TRBD1 (5 bases). V shed 0 bases and J shed 1 base, with 12 bases lying between them. Germline V gene sequence: CDR1 SGHRS, CDR2 YFSETQ. The CDR3 is made up of 16 amino acids. The CDR3 spells CASSLVGRGGTDTQYF. CDR3 coding DNA: TGCGCCAGCAGCTTGGTGGGTAGGGGCGGCACAGATACGCAGTATTTT.

J is TRBJ1-2 and V is TRBV7-6; no definite D call. The CDR3 spans 13 residues. V shed 5 bases and J shed 14 bases, with 21 bases lying between them. Germline V lookup: CDR1 SGHVS, CDR2 FNYEAQ. The CDR3, as DNA: TGTGCCAGCAGCCCAAGGGAGTTGGTGGCGAGTACCTTC. Translated: CASSPRELVASTF.

The rearrangement links TRBV30 to TRBJ1-5; D is undetermined. The V end lost 3 bases, the J end lost 5 bases, and 11 bases lay between the germline ends. Germline V gene data show CDR1 as GTSNPN and CDR2 as SVGIG (reference sequence). The CDR3 is made up of 13 amino acids. In nucleotides, the CDR3 is TGTGCCTGGAGCGCTCCCCGGGATCAGCCCCAGCATTTT. Encoded protein: CAWSAPRDQPQHF.

A word on this clone: In the same sample, other DNA sequences code for this CDR3. The chain is built from TRBV5-1 and TRBJ1-1, with a weak D call TRBD1 (6 bases). V was clipped by 0 bases and J by 5 bases, with 14 bases between them. The CDR3 runs 15 residues. Per the germline V gene, CDR1 is SGHRS and CDR2 is YFSETQ. The CDR3 DNA follows: TGCGCCAGCAGCTTGGTGGCAGGGGAAGGGACTGAAGCTTTCTTT. Translated: CASSLVAGEGTEAFF.

This clone was picked up a small number of times. The chain uses TRBV6-5 and TRBJ2-7, with 11 positions matching TRBD2. V shed 4 bases and J 2 bases; nucleotides not matched to a gene: 4. CDR1 and CDR2 from the germline V gene are MNHEY and SVGAGI. The CDR3 is 15 residues long. The CDR3 DNA follows: TGTGCCAGCAGTTTGACTAGCGGGGCCACCTACGAGCAGTACTTC. Its translation is CASSLTSGATYEQYF.

The V and J genes are TRBV5-1 and TRBJ2-1, with D perhaps matching TRBD2 (6 bases). V lost 0 bases, J lost 3 bases, and 7 bases lay in between. The CDR3 is made up of 14 amino acids. Germline V gene sequence: CDR1 SGHRS, CDR2 YFSETQ. Here the CDR3 reads CASSLGGIYNEQFF. As DNA, the CDR3 is TGCGCCAGCAGCTTGGGCGGGATCTACAATGAGCAGTTCTTC.

V usage is TRBV7-2 and J usage is TRBJ2-1; D remains unclear. Germline values: CDR1 SGHTA, CDR2 FQGNSA. The V end lost 2 bases, the J end lost 9 bases, and 5 bases lay between the germline ends. The CDR3 contains 11 residues. CDR3: CASSLNSEQFF. DNA for the CDR3: TGTGCCAGCAGCTTAAATAGTGAGCAGTTCTTC. Full variable domain (remainder filled in from reference TRBV7-2 and TRBJ2-1): GAGVSQSPSNKVTEKGKDVELRCDPISGHTALYWYRQSLGQGLEFLIYFQGNSAPDKSGLPSDRFSAERTGGSVSTLTIQRTQQEDSAVYLCASSLNSEQFFGPGTRLTVL.

CDR3 loop: CASSDSGTGSNQPQHF. DNA of the CDR3: TGTGCCAGCAGCGACTCCGGGACAGGGAGCAATCAGCCCCAGCATTTT. The gene calls are TRBV9 and TRBJ1-5; 9 nucleotides match TRBD1. Trimming at V came to 3 bases and at J to 1 base, leaving 5 bases not matched to a gene. In germline, CDR1 is SGDLS, CDR2 YYNGEE. CDR3 length: 16 residues.

CDR3 protein: CASSSRQLAGVTGELFF. In DNA, the CDR3 is TGCGCCAGCAGCTCAAGACAACTAGCGGGAGTTACCGGGGAGCTGTTTTTT. The gene calls are TRBV5-1 and TRBJ2-2; 11 nucleotides agree with TRBD2. Trimming removed 3 bases from V and 5 bases from J; junction bases left unmatched: 9. The CDR3 contains 17 residues. Germline V gene sequence: CDR1 SGHRS, CDR2 YFSETQ. Filled out from reference TRBV5-1 and TRBJ2-2, the complete variable domain reads KAGVTQTPRYLIKTRGQQVTLSCSPISGHRSVSWYQQTPGQGLQFLFEYFSETQRNKGNFPGRFSGRQFSNSRSEMNVSTLELGDSALYLCASSSRQLAGVTGELFFGEGSRLTVL.

This chain links TRBV6-1 with TRBJ1-5; a possible D gene is TRBD1 (6 bases). V was trimmed by 5 bases and J by 3 bases, leaving 11 bases between them. The CDR3 extends over 14 amino acids. CDR1 is MNHNS, CDR2 SASEGT, per germline. The CDR3 coding sequence is TGTGCCAGCAGTTCGGACAGAATCAATCAGCCCCAGCATTTT. This codes for CASSSDRINQPQHF.

The chain is built from TRBV18 and TRBJ2-2, with 10 bases aligning to TRBD2. J lost 2 bases, V lost 4 bases, and 4 bases had no gene match. The CDR3 has 16 amino acids. The germline gives CDR1 KGHSH, CDR2 LQKENI. This CDR3 reads CASSRGLADNTGELFF. As DNA, the CDR3 is TGTGCCAGCTCACGAGGACTAGCGGATAACACCGGGGAGCTGTTTTTT.

A note on this clone: Other DNA sequences from this sample encode an identical CDR3 as well. The rearrangement joins TRBV27 to TRBJ2-7, with 7 bases lining up with TRBD1. Trimming cost V 4 bases and J 8 bases; bases outside gene matches: 11. The CDR3 is 14 amino acids. Germline V CDR1 and CDR2: MNHEY, SMNVEV (reference sequence). CDR3 protein: CASSSDRALFKQYF. CDR3 nucleotides: TGTGCCAGCAGTTCTGACAGGGCTCTTTTTAAGCAGTACTTC.

V and J are TRBV18 and TRBJ2-3; the D gene is possibly TRBD1 (5 bases). Germline V gene data show CDR1 as KGHSH and CDR2 as LQKENI. The CDR3 consists of 13 residues. Trimming took off 3 bases at V and 3 bases at J, with 7 bases between the two ends. The CDR3 loop is CASSPSGTDTQYF. CDR3 nucleotides: TGTGCCAGCTCACCTTCAGGGACAGATACGCAGTATTTT.

The V gene is TRBV5-1, the J gene TRBJ1-2; 7 bases fit TRBD1. The length of the CDR3 is 14 residues. The trim removed 4 bases at V and 1 base at J, leaving 4 bases unmatched. From germline, CDR1 is SGHRS and CDR2 YFSETQ. CDR3 amino acids: CASSAGQVNYGYTF. CDR3 nucleotide sequence: TGCGCCAGCAGCGCCGGACAGGTTAACTATGGCTACACCTTC.

The gene calls are TRBV21-1 and TRBJ1-4. TRBV21-1 counts as a pseudogene. This CDR3 has 15 amino acids. The CDR3 DNA sequence: TGTGCCAGCACCGCTCTGTGCGATATAAATGAAAAACTGTTTTTT. Translating it yields CASTALCDINEKLFF.